The 5 T cell receptor beta chains listed next were all sequenced from one sample in a study of PD-1 blockade in mismatch repair-deficient tumors. Libraries were prepared by immunoSEQ multiplex PCR; TCRdb keeps only in-frame clonotypes and omits some of them. Among some 120,000 clones listed, about 86% were seen once. Sequencing used peripheral blood, obtained 44 weeks after starting pembrolizumab. The receptors here all came from an adult with mismatch repair-deficient cancer.

This clone showed up just a few times. This rearrangement joins TRBV5-6 to TRBJ2-3; D is unresolved. V was cut by 4 bases and J by 0 bases, with 3 bases left in between. The germline gives CDR1 SGHDT, CDR2 YYEEEE. The CDR3 has 12 residues. CDR3 region: CASSHSTDTQYF. CDR3 sequence (DNA): TGTGCCAGCAGCCATAGCACAGATACGCAGTATTTT.

The rearrangement links TRBV4-3 to TRBJ1-1; no reliable D call. The CDR3 spans 14 residues. The germline gives CDR1 LGHNA, CDR2 YSLEER. Trimming stripped 4 bases from V and 2 bases from J, with 11 bases between. CDR3 residues: CASSPDGENTEAFF. As DNA, the CDR3 is TGCGCCAGCAGCCCCGACGGCGAAAACACTGAAGCTTTCTTT.

This sequence joins TRBV19 and TRBJ2-1; TRBD2 matches at 11 bases. V dropped 5 bases and J dropped 7; count of bases not matched to a gene: 22. Germline loops: CDR1 LNHDA, CDR2 SQIVND (reference sequence). The CDR3 is 20 amino acids. The DNA for the CDR3 is TGTGCCAGTAGTCCGGGACTAGCGGCCGTCCGGGGTGTAACCGGGAATGAGCAGTTCTTC. Amino acids: CASSPGLAAVRGVTGNEQFF.

The chain links TRBV7-2 to TRBJ1-5; D is ambiguous. The CDR3 extends over 13 amino acids. Germline V gene lookup returns CDR1 SGHTA and CDR2 FQGNSA. Trimming took 5 bases from V and 4 from J, leaving 9 bases between them. CDR3 DNA: TGTGCCAGCAGCCCCGTTAGGAATCAGCCCCAGCATTTT. Translated: CASSPVRNQPQHF. Combining the CDR3 with reference TRBV7-2 and TRBJ1-5 gives the whole variable domain GAGVSQSPSNKVTEKGKDVELRCDPISGHTALYWYRQSLGQGLEFLIYFQGNSAPDKSGLPSDRFSAERTGGSVSTLTIQRTQQEDSAVYLCASSPVRNQPQHFGDGTRLSIL.

J is TRBJ2-2 and V is TRBV14; D is undetermined. The CDR3 is 18 amino acids. V was shortened by 4 bases and J by 0 bases, with 18 bases between the two germline ends. The germline V gene encodes CDR1 SGHDN and CDR2 FVKESK. Written as DNA, the CDR3 is TGTGCCAGCAGCCCCACCAGAAACGAGAGTGCGAACACCGGGGAGCTGTTTTTT. Amino acids: CASSPTRNESANTGELFF. The variable domain in full, completed from reference TRBV14 and TRBJ2-2, reads EAGVTQFPSHSVIEKGQTVTLRCDPISGHDNLYWYRRVMGKEIKFLLHFVKESKQDESGMPNNRFLAERTGGTYSTLKVQPAELEDSGVYFCASSPTRNESANTGELFFGEGSRLTVL.